Listed here are 8 T cell receptor beta chains from one sample, sequenced in a study of T cell repertoires in cytomegalovirus infection. No antigen has been assigned to these receptors. TCRdb re-called the reads through MiXCR, storing one row per CDR3 protein. This table has under 300,000 distinct CDR3 sequences, less than 25% appearing once. The sample consisted of cultured PBMCs, taken from culture after CMV antigen stimulation. The receptors come from a human donor in good health (CMV status not recorded). Some clones in this sample may be carry-over from other donors' samples.

This clonotype appeared many times. The chain carries TRBV7-8 and TRBJ1-1, with a tentative D call TRBD1 (5 bases). V gave up 1 base and J gave up 4 bases, with 10 bases separating them. CDR3 length: 14 amino acids. Germline CDR1 and CDR2: SGHVS and FQNEAQ. CDR3 coding DNA: TGTGCCAGCAGCTTAGGTTTAGGGACCACTGAAGCTTTCTTT. Encoded protein: CASSLGLGTTEAFF.

The J gene is TRBJ1-1, the V gene TRBV6-1; 8 nucleotides match TRBD1. The CDR3 runs to 15 residues. The germline CDR1 and CDR2 sequences are MNHNS and SASEGT. V trimming: 7 bases; J trimming: 0 bases; junction bases outside the gene matches: 7. This CDR3 is CASKTNRGMNTEAFF. CDR3 bases: TGTGCCAGCAAAACGAACAGGGGGATGAACACTGAAGCTTTCTTT.

The rearrangement links TRBV27 to TRBJ1-2, with D perhaps TRBD1 (5 bases). The CDR3 sequence is 15 residues long. The V gene lost 5 bases and the J gene lost 8 bases, with 21 bases spanning the gap. CDR1 is MNHEY, CDR2 SMNVEV, per germline (reference sequence). The CDR3 spells CASSDSLSDGRGYTF. The DNA of the CDR3 is TGTGCCAGCAGTGACAGCCTATCAGACGGCAGGGGCTACACCTTC.

This clonotype was picked up many times. The V and J genes are TRBV19 and TRBJ2-1; D remains unclear. The germline CDR1 and CDR2 sequences are LNHDA and SQIVND (reference sequence). The CDR3 spans 13 residues. V lost 0 bases and J 2 bases, leaving 2 bases between the germline ends. CDR3 nucleotides: TGTGCCAGTAGTATAGACACCTACAATGAGCAGTTCTTC. Translated, it gives CASSIDTYNEQFF.

The chain joins TRBV7-2 to TRBJ2-5, with D unresolved. Deletions cut 5 bases from V and 5 bases from J, with 12 bases between. Germline lookup yields CDR1 SGHTA and CDR2 FQGNSA. The CDR3 runs 13 residues. The CDR3 bases are TGTGCCAGCAGCGGTCGGTTGGCGGAGACCCAGTACTTC. Amino acid sequence: CASSGRLAETQYF.

This clonotype was observed a few times. The chain uses TRBV24-1 and TRBJ2-4; TRBD1 matches at 9 bases. CDR1 and CDR2 from the germline V gene are KGHDR and SFDVKD. This CDR3 has 15 residues. The V and J ends lost 4 bases and 8 bases, in that order; junction bases with no gene match: 8. CDR3 residues: CATSDRTGVGDIQYF. The CDR3 DNA reads TGTGCCACCAGTGACCGGACAGGGGTAGGAGACATTCAGTACTTC.

The count of this clonotype is one. The chain combines TRBV5-1 with TRBJ2-3; 9 bases fit TRBD2. Germline V CDR1 and CDR2: SGHRS, YFSETQ. The CDR3 is 17 amino acids. V lost 4 bases to trimming and J lost 0 bases; unmatched junction nucleotides: 9. In DNA, the CDR3 is TGCGCCAGCAGCCTAGGTGCACTAGCGGGTAGCACAGATACGCAGTATTTT. This translates into CASSLGALAGSTDTQYF.

This clonotype was observed a few times. The rearrangement uses TRBV28 and TRBJ2-7; no clear D. The V end lost 5 bases, the J end lost 0 bases, and 11 bases lay between the germline ends. The CDR3 loop spans 14 amino acids. CDR1 MDHEN and CDR2 SYDVKM come from the germline V gene. As DNA, the CDR3 is TGTGCCAGCAGTGCCGTGGACCGCTCCTACGAGCAGTACTTC. Amino acid sequence: CASSAVDRSYEQYF.